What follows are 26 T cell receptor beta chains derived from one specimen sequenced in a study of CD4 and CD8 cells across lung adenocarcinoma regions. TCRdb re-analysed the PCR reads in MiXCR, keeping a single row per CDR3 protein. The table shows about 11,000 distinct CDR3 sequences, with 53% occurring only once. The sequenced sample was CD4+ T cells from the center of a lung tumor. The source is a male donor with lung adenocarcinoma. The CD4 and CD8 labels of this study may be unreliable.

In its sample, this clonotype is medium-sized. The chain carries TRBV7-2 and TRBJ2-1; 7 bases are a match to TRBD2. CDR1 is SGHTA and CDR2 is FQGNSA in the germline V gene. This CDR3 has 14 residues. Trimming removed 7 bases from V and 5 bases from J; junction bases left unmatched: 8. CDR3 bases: TGTGCCAGCACCGGGACTAAAGTCAACAATGAGCAGTTCTTC. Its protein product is CASTGTKVNNEQFF.

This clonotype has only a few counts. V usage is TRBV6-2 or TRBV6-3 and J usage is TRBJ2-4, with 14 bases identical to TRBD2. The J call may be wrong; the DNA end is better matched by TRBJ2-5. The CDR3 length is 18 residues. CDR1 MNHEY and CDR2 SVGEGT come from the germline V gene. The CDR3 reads CASSYPTSGGASVETQYF. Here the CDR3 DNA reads TGTGCCAGCAGTTACCCGACTAGCGGGGGGGCGTCAGTGGAGACCCAGTACTTC.

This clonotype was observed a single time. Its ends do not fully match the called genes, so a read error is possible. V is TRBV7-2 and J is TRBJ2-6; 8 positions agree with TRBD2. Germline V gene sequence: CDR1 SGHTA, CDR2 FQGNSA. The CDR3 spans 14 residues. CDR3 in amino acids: CASSLGGGTNVQSF. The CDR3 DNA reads TGTGCCAGCAGCTTAGGCGGGGGGACCAACGTTCAGTCTTTC.

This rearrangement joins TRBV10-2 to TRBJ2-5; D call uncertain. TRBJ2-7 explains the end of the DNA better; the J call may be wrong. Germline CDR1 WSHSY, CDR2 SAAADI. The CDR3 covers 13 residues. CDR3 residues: CASRAMGGSEQYF. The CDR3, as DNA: TGCGCCAGCAGGGCGATGGGTGGCTCCGAGCAGTACTTC.

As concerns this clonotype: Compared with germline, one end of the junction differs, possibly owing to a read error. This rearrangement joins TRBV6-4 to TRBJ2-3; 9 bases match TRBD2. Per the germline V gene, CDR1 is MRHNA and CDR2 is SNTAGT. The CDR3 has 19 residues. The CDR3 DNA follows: TGTGCCAGCAGTCTCACGGCGGGTAGCGGGGGCCGTGGCCCAGAGACGCAGTATTTT. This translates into CASSLTAGSGGRGPETQYF.

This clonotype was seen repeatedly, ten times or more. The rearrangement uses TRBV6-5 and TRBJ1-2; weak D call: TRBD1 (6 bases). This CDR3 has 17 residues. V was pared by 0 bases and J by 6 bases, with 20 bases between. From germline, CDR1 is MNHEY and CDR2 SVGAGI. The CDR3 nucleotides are TGTGCCAGCAGTTACTCGATGAGGGGAGGGGGTACGAATGGCTACACCTTC. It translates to CASSYSMRGGGTNGYTF.

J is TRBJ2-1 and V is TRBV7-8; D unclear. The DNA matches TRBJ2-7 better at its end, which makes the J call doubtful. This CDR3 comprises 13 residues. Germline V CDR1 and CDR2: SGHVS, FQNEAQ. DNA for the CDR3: TGTGCCAGCAGCCCTCGACGGTTCTACGAGCAGTACTTC. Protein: CASSPRRFYEQYF.

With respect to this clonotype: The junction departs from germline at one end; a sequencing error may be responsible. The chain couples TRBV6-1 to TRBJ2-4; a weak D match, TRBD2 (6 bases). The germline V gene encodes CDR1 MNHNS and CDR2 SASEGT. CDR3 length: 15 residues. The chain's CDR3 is CASAAGLRAKNTQYF. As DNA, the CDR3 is TGTGCCAGCGCCGCGGGGCTGAGAGCCAAAAACACTCAGTACTTC.

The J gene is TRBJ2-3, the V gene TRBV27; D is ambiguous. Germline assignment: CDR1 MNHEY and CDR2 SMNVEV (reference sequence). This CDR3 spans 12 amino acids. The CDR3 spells CVRTVRTGTQYF. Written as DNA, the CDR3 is TGTGTCCGCACTGTGAGGACCGGGACGCAGTATTTT.

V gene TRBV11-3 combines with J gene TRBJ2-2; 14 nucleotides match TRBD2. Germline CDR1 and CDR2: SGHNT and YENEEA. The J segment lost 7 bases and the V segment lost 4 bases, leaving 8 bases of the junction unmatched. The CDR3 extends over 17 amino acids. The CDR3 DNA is TGTGCCAGCAGCTCAGGGACTAGCGGGAGCCGTGGCGGGGAGCTGTTTTTT. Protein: CASSSGTSGSRGGELFF.

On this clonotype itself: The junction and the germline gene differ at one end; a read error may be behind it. CDR3 region: CASSYSGGEQFF. CDR3 nucleotide sequence: TGTGCCAGCAGTTACTCTGGGGGGGAGCAGTTTTTC. The chain joins TRBV12-3 or TRBV12-4 to TRBJ2-1; 7 bases are a match to TRBD2. This CDR3 has 12 residues.

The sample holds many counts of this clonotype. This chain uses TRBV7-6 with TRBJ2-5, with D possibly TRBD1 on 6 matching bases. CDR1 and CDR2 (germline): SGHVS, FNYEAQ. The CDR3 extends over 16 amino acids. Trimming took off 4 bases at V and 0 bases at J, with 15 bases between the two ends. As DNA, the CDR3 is TGTGCCAGCAGCTCAAAACAGGGCTCGTACCAAGAGACCCAGTACTTC. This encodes CASSSKQGSYQETQYF.

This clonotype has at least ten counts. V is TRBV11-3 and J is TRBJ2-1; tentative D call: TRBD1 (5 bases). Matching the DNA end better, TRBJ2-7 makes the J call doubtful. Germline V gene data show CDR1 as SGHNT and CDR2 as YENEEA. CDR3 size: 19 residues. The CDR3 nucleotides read TGTGCCAGCAGCTTCGGTCGTCTTCCGGGCAGGGCGCTCCCTGGCGAGCAGTACTTC. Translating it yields CASSFGRLPGRALPGEQYF.

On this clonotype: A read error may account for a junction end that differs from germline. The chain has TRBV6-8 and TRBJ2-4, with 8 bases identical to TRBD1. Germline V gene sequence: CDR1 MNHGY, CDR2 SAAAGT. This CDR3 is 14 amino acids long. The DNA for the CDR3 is TGCCGCGGCAGGGGGCGGGACGCCACAAATACTCAGTACTTC. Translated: CRGRGRDATNTQYF.

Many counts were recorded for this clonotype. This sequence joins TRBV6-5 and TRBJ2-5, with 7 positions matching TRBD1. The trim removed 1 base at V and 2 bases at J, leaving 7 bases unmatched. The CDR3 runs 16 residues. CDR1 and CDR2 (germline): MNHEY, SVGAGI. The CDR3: CASSYFAPGQQETQYF. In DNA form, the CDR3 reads TGTGCCAGCAGTTACTTCGCCCCGGGACAGCAAGAGACCCAGTACTTC.

The CDR3, as DNA: TGTGCCAGCAGACCAAGAATTGTGGCAGAGGGGGAGACCCAGTACTTC. It is translated as CASRPRIVAEGETQYF. The chain uses TRBV3-1 and TRBJ2-1; TRBD1 or TRBD2 may be the D gene (5 bases each). Matching the DNA end better, TRBJ2-5 makes the J call doubtful. This CDR3 contains 16 residues. Germline V lookup: CDR1 LGHDT, CDR2 YNNKEL (reference sequence).

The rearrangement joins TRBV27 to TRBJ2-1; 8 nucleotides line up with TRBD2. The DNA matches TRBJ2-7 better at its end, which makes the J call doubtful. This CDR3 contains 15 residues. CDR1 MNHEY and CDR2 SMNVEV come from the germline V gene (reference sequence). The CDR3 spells CASRPLAVSYNEQYF. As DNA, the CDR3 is TGTGCCAGCAGACCACTAGCGGTCTCCTACAATGAGCAGTACTTC.

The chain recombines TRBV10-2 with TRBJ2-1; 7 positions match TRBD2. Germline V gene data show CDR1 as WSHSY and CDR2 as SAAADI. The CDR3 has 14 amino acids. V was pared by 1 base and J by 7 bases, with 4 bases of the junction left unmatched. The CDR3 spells CASSELSGINEQFF. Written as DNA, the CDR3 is TGCGCCAGCAGTGAGTTAAGCGGGATAAATGAGCAGTTCTTC.

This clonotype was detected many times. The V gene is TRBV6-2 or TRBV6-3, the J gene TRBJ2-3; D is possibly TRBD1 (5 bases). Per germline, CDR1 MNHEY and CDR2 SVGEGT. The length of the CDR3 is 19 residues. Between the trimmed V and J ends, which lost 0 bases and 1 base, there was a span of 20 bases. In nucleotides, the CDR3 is TGTGCCAGCAGTTACTCCCGTGACAGTTTCGACCCACGCACAGATACGCAGTATTTT. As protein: CASSYSRDSFDPRTDTQYF.

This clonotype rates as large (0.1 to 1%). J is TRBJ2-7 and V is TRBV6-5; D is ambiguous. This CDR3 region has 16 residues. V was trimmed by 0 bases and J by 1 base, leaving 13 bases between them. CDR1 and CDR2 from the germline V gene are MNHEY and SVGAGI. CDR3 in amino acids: CASSYSNPARSYEQYF. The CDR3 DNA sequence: TGTGCCAGCAGTTACTCGAATCCAGCACGGTCCTACGAGCAGTACTTC.

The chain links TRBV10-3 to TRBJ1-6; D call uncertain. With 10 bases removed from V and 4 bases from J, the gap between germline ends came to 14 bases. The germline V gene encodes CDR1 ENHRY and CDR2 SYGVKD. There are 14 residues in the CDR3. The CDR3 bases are TGTGCCAACTCCGGACGGAGTTATAATTCACCCCTCCACTTT. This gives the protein CANSGRSYNSPLHF.

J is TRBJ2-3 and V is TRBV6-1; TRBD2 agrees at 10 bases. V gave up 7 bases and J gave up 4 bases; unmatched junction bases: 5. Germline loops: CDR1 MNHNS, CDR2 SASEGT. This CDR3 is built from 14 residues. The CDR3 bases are TGTGCCAGCATCCTAGCGGGAGTAGCAGATACGCAGTATTTT. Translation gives CASILAGVADTQYF.

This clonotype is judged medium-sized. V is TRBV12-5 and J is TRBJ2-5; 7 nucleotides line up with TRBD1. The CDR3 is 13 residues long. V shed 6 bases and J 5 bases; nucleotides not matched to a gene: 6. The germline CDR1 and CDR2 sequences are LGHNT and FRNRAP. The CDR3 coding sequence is TGTGCTAGTGGCAGACAGGGACGGGAGACCCAGTACTTC. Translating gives CASGRQGRETQYF.

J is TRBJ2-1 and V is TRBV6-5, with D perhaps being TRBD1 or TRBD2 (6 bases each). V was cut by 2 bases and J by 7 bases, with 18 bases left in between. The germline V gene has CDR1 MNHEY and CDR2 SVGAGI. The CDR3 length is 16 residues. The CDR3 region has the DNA TGTGCCAGCAGTTACACGGGGGCGACAGTAAAAAATGAGCAGTTCTTC. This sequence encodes CASSYTGATVKNEQFF.

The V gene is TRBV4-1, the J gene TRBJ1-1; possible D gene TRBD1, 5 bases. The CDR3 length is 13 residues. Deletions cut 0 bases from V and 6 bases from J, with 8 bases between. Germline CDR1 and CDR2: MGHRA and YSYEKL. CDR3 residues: CASSQDGGAEAFF. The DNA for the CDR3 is TGCGCCAGCAGCCAAGATGGGGGGGCTGAAGCTTTCTTT.

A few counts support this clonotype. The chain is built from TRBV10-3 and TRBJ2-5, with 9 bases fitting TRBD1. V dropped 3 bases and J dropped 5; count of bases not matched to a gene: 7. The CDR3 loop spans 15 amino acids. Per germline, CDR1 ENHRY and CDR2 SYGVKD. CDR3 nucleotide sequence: TGTGCCATCAGTGAAAAGACAGGGGGAGGGGAGACCCAGTACTTC. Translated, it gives CAISEKTGGGETQYF.